Listed below are T cell receptor beta chains from one sample, sequenced in a study of post-analysis software for immune sequencing data. TCRdb independently ran MiXCR on the PCR reads; one entry per CDR3 protein. This sample carries hundreds of thousands of distinct CDR3 sequences, around 64% of them seen once, and the ten largest clones take around 10%. The sequenced material came from blood. The source is a girl aged 2 to 10 with multiple sclerosis. The CDR3 runs from the conserved cysteine through the conserved F or W. Fields, in order: clone size, J gene, V gene, D gene, CDR3 protein, CDR3 DNA. D genes are given only for firm matches. For some rows the clone size is stated as once, few or many, or as a class when expanded; others skip it.

NA	TRBJ2-3	TRBV20-1	NA	CSARGTSDTQYF	TGCAGTGCTAGAGGGACCTCAGATACGCAGTATTTT
few	TRBJ2-3	TRBV7-2	NA	CASSLVGQGQDTQYF	TGTGCCAGCAGCTTGGTCGGGCAGGGACAAGATACGCAGTATTTT
few	TRBJ1-5	TRBV29-1	NA	CSVAVSPSSNQPQHF	TGCAGCGTTGCGGTATCGCCTAGTAGCAATCAGCCCCAGCATTTT
NA	TRBJ2-7	TRBV10-3	TRBD1	CAISAGSGGPYEQYF	TGTGCCATCAGTGCGGGGTCAGGGGGACCCTACGAGCAGTACTTC
NA	TRBJ2-1	TRBV29-1	TRBD1	CSADVPGQSSSYNEQFF	TGCAGCGCCGATGTACCGGGACAGAGTAGCTCCTACAATGAGCAGTTCTTC
NA	TRBJ2-1	TRBV25-1	NA	CASRGGASYNEQFF	TGTGCCAGCAGAGGAGGTGCCTCCTACAATGAGCAGTTCTTC
few	TRBJ1-4	TRBV12-3/TRBV12-4	NA	CASAGSEKLFF	TGTGCCAGCGCAGGGAGTGAAAAACTGTTTTTT
NA	TRBJ2-7	TRBV25-1	TRBD2	CASEGTSGNHEQYF	TGTGCCAGCGAAGGGACTAGCGGGAACCACGAGCAGTACTTC
few	TRBJ2-1	TRBV18	NA	CASSVRLDYNEQFF	TGTGCCAGCTCAGTGAGACTAGATTACAATGAGCAGTTCTTC
NA	TRBJ2-7	TRBV5-1	TRBD2	CASSSDGEGLDYEQYF	TGCGCCAGCAGCTCGGACGGGGAGGGCCTTGACTACGAGCAGTACTTC
NA	TRBJ2-2	TRBV28	NA	CASMDTTGELFF	TGTGCCAGCATGGACACGACCGGGGAGCTGTTTTTT
NA	TRBJ1-2	TRBV12-3/TRBV12-4	NA	CASSPGGEYGYTF	TGTGCCAGCAGCCCCGGCGGGGAGTATGGCTACACCTTC
NA	TRBJ1-1	TRBV20-1	NA	CSARGRGTQGGWNTEAFF	TGCAGTGCTAGGGGGCGCGGAACACAGGGCGGTTGGAACACTGAAGCTTTCTTT
NA	TRBJ1-1	TRBV6-5	NA	CASSYRGDGTEAFF	TGTGCCAGCAGCTACCGTGGGGATGGGACTGAAGCTTTCTTT
few	TRBJ1-2	TRBV20-1	TRBD1	CSARDWQGGANYGYTF	TGCAGTGCTAGAGATTGGCAGGGGGGAGCTAACTATGGCTACACCTTC
NA	TRBJ1-1	TRBV7-9	TRBD1	CASSTDRGLNTEAFF	TGTGCCAGCAGTACGGACAGGGGCTTGAACACTGAAGCTTTCTTT
NA	TRBJ1-2	TRBV20-1	NA	CSAKGESYGYTF	TGCAGTGCAAAAGGGGAAAGCTATGGCTACACCTTC
NA	TRBJ2-5	TRBV5-1	TRBD1	CTAWGAGGQETQYF	TGCACCGCTTGGGGAGCAGGGGGCCAAGAGACCCAGTACTTC
NA	TRBJ2-3	TRBV12-3/TRBV12-4	NA	CAGSLDPSTDTQYF	TGTGCCGGCAGTTTAGACCCTAGCACAGATACGCAGTATTTT
NA	TRBJ2-3	TRBV28	TRBD2	CASSLLPNAGGPADTQYF	TGTGCCAGCAGTTTACTTCCGAACGCGGGAGGGCCCGCAGATACGCAGTATTTT
NA	TRBJ2-6	TRBV29-1	NA	CSVGDFPTGANVLTF	TGCAGCGTTGGGGACTTTCCAACTGGGGCCAACGTCCTGACTTTC
NA	TRBJ1-1	TRBV29-1	NA	CSATSSLDTNTEAFF	TGCAGCGCTACATCCTCCTTGGACACGAACACTGAAGCTTTCTTT
few	TRBJ2-3	TRBV27	NA	CASIPIGTDTQYF	TGTGCCAGCATTCCTATTGGCACAGATACGCAGTATTTT
NA	TRBJ1-2	TRBV7-2	TRBD1	CASSPRTGKYGYTF	TGTGCCAGCAGTCCTCGGACAGGGAAATATGGCTACACCTTC
NA	TRBJ2-5	TRBV11-2	NA	CASSIIPQRVRQETQYF	TGTGCCAGCAGCATAATACCCCAGCGGGTCCGCCAAGAGACCCAGTACTTC
NA	TRBJ2-5	TRBV29-1	NA	CSVGWTQETQYF	TGCAGCGTCGGATGGACACAAGAGACCCAGTACTTC
NA	TRBJ1-4	TRBV12-3/TRBV12-4	NA	CASRGGWAGEKLFF	TGTGCCAGCAGAGGCGGTTGGGCAGGGGAAAAACTGTTTTTT
NA	TRBJ2-1	TRBV4-1	TRBD1	CASSRIEGAYNEQFF	TGCGCCAGCAGCCGAATTGAGGGGGCTTACAATGAGCAGTTCTTC
few	TRBJ2-1	TRBV7-2	NA	CASSSQLNEQFF	TGTGCCAGCAGCTCCCAACTCAATGAGCAGTTCTTC
few	TRBJ1-4	TRBV29-1	TRBD1	CSVQTGSNEKLFF	TGCAGCGTGCAGACAGGGTCTAATGAAAAACTGTTTTTT
NA	TRBJ2-7	TRBV29-1	TRBD1	CSVLRQGAYEQYF	TGCAGCGTACTAAGACAGGGGGCCTACGAGCAGTACTTC
NA	TRBJ1-1	TRBV7-2	NA	CASSLSGPLEAFF	TGTGCCAGCAGCTTATCAGGGCCTTTGGAAGCTTTCTTT
NA	TRBJ2-4	TRBV6-5	NA	CASGPTGTANIQYF	TGTGCCAGCGGGCCTACCGGGACCGCGAACATTCAGTACTTC
NA	TRBJ2-4	TRBV27	NA	CAGRQTKNIQYF	TGTGCCGGGCGACAAACCAAAAACATTCAGTACTTC
NA	TRBJ2-7	TRBV29-1	TRBD2	CSVGEGGKQYF	TGCAGCGTTGGGGAGGGCGGAAAGCAGTACTTC
NA	TRBJ1-1	TRBV7-9	NA	CASSPRQAQGTEAFF	TGTGCCAGCAGCCCAAGACAGGCCCAGGGGACTGAAGCTTTCTTT
NA	TRBJ2-1	TRBV25-1	NA	CASSGGTNEQFF	TGTGCCAGCAGTGGTGGGACCAATGAGCAGTTCTTC
few	TRBJ1-5	TRBV10-2	NA	CASSESGAGPGAGNQPQHF	TGCGCCAGCAGTGAGTCGGGAGCAGGGCCCGGCGCTGGCAATCAGCCCCAGCATTTT
NA	TRBJ2-7	TRBV27	NA	CASSYLLSGQESSYEQYF	TGTGCCAGCAGTTATCTTCTATCCGGGCAGGAGAGCTCCTACGAGCAGTACTTC
once	TRBJ1-4	TRBV6-5	NA	CASRPQEYEKLFF	TGTGCCAGCAGACCACAAGAGTATGAAAAACTGTTTTTT
few	TRBJ2-5	TRBV3-1	NA	CASSQGGRGETQYF	TGTGCCAGCAGCCAAGGTGGAAGGGGAGAGACCCAGTACTTC
NA	TRBJ1-1	TRBV9	NA	CASSVVPNLAGLAFF	TGTGCCAGCAGCGTAGTCCCCAATCTTGCGGGGTTAGCTTTCTTT
NA	TRBJ2-3	TRBV10-3	TRBD2	CAIGLAEGDTQYF	TGTGCCATAGGACTAGCGGAGGGAGATACGCAGTATTTT
few	TRBJ2-6	TRBV5-1	NA	CASSLEGTGANVLTF	TGCGCCAGCAGCTTGGAGGGGACCGGGGCCAACGTCCTGACTTTC
NA	TRBJ2-6	TRBV2	NA	CASSERITPGANVLTF	TGTGCCAGCAGTGAACGGATAACTCCGGGGGCCAACGTCCTGACTTTC
NA	TRBJ2-1	TRBV4-1	TRBD2	CASSPGGSHNEQFF	TGCGCCAGCAGCCCGGGGGGGAGCCACAATGAGCAGTTCTTC
NA	TRBJ1-6	TRBV12-3/TRBV12-4	NA	CASSEQEANSPLHF	TGTGCCAGCAGTGAACAGGAAGCTAATTCACCCCTCCACTTT
NA	TRBJ2-1	TRBV5-1	TRBD2	CASSLPLSGGGSYNEQFF	TGCGCCAGCAGCTTACCACTCTCGGGCGGGGGCTCCTACAATGAGCAGTTCTTC
NA	TRBJ1-1	TRBV12-3/TRBV12-4	TRBD1	CASSSGTAEAFF	TGTGCCAGCAGCTCTGGGACAGCTGAAGCTTTCTTT